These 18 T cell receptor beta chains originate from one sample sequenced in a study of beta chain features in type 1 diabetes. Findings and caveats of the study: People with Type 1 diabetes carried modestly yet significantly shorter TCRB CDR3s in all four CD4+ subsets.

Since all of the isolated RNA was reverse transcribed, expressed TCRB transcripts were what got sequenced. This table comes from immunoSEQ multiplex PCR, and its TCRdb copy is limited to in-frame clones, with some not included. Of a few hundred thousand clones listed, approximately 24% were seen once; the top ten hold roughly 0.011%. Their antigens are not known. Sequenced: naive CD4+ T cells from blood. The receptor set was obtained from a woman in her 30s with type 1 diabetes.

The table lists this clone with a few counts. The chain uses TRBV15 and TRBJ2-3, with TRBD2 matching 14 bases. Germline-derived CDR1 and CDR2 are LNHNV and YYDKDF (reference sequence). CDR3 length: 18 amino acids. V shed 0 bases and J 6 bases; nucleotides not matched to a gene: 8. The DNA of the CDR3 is TGTGCCACCAGCAGAGATCGTGGACTAGCGGGAGGAGCCGATACGCAGTATTTT. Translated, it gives CATSRDRGLAGGADTQYF.

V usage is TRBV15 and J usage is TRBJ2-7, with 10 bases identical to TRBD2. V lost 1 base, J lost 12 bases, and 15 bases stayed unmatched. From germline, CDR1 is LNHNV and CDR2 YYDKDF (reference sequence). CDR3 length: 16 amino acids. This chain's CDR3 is CATSRGPRLAGVSSYF. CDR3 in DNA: TGTGCCACCAGCAGAGGCCCGCGGCTAGCGGGAGTAAGCTCGTACTTC.

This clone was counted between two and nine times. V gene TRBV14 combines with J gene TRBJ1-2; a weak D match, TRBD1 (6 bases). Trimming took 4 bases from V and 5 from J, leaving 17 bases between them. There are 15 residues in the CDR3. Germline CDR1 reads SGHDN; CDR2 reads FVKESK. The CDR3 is CASSRHEQGPYGYTF. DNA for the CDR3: TGTGCCAGCAGCCGCCACGAACAGGGACCATATGGCTACACCTTC.

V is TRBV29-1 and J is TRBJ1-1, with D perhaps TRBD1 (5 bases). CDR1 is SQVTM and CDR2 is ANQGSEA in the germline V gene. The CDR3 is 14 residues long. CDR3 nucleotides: TGCAGTGCCCGGACAACAACACTGAACACTGAAGCTTTCTTT. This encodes CSARTTTLNTEAFF.

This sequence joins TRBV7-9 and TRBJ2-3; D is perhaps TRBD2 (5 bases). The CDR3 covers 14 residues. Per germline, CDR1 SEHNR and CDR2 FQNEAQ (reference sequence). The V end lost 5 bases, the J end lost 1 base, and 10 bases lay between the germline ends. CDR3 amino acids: CASSEGLGTDTQYF. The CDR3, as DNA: TGTGCCAGCAGCGAAGGACTGGGCACAGATACGCAGTATTTT.

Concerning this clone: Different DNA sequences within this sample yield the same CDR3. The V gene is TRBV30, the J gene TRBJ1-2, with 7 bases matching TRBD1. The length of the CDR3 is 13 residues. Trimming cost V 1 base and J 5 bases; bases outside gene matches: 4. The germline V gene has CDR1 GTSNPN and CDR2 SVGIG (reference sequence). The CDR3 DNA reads TGTGCCTGGAGTGGAGACAGGGTATATGGCTACACCTTC. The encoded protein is CAWSGDRVYGYTF.

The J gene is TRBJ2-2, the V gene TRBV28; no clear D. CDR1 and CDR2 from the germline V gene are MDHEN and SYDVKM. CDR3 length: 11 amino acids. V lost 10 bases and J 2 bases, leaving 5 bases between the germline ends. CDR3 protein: CATFNTGELFF. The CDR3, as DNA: TGTGCCACCTTTAACACCGGGGAGCTGTTTTTT.

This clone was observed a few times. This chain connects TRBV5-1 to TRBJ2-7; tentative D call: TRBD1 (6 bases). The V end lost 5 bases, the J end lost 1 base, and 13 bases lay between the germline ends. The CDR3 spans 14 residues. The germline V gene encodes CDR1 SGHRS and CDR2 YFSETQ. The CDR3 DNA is TGCGCCAGCAGTTCTGGGACACCTTCCTACGAGCAGTACTTC. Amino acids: CASSSGTPSYEQYF.

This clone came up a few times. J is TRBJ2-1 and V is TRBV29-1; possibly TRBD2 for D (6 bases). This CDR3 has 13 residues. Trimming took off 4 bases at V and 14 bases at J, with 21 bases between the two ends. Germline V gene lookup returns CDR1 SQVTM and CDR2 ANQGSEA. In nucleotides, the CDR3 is TGCAGCGTTGGCAACTCGCGGCAGGGAGGCGAGTTCTTC. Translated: CSVGNSRQGGEFF.

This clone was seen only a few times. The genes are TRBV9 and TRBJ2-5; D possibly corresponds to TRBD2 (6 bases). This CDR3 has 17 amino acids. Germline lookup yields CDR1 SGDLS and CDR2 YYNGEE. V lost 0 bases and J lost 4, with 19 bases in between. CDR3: CASSVDEGSAGRETQYF. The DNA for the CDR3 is TGTGCCAGCAGCGTAGACGAGGGCTCGGCGGGACGAGAGACCCAGTACTTC.

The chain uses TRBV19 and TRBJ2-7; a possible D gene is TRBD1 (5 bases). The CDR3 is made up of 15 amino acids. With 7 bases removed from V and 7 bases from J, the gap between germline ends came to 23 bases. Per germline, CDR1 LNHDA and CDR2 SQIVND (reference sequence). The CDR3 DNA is TGTGCCAGTATGAGGCGCCCGGACATCTTGGGGGAGCAGTACTTC. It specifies CASMRRPDILGEQYF.

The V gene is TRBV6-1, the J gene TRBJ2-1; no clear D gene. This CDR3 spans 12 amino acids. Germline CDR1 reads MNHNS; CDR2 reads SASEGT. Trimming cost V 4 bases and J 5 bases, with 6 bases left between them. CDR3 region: CASSVLNNEQFF. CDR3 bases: TGTGCCAGCAGTGTTTTAAACAATGAGCAGTTCTTC.

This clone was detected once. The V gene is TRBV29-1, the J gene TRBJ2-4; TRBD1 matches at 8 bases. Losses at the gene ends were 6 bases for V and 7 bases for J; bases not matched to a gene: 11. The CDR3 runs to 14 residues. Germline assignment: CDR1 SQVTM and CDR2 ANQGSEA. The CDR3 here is CSVNPGQGRNIQYF. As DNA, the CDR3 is TGCAGCGTCAACCCAGGACAGGGTAGGAACATTCAGTACTTC.

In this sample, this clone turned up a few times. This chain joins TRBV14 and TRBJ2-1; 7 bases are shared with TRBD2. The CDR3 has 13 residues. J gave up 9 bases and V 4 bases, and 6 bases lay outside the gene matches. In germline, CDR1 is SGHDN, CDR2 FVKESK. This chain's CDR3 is CASSRELAFEQFF. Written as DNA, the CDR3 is TGTGCCAGCAGCCGCGAACTAGCGTTTGAGCAGTTCTTC.

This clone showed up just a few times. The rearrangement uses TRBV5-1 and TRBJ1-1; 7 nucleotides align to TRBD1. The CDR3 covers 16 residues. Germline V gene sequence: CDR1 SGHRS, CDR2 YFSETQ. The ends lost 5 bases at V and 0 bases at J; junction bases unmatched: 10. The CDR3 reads CASSSGRDRMNTEAFF. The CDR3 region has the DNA TGCGCCAGCAGTTCTGGCCGGGACAGAATGAACACTGAAGCTTTCTTT.

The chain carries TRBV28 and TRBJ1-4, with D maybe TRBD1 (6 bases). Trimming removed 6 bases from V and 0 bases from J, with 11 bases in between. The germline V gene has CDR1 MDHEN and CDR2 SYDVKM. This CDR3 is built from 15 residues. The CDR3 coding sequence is TGTGCCAGCAGCGGACAGCCCACAACTAATGAAAAACTGTTTTTT. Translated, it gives CASSGQPTTNEKLFF.

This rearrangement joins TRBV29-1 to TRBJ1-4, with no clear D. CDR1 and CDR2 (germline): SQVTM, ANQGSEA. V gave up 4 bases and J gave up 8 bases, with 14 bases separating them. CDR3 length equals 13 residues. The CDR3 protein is CSVVGQPGEKLFF. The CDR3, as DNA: TGCAGCGTTGTCGGTCAGCCGGGGGAAAAACTGTTTTTT.

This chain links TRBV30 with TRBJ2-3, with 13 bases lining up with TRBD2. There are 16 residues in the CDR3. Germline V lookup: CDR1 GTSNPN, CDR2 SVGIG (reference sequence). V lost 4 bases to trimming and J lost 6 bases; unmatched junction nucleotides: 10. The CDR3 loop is CAWTEGLAGMSDTQYF. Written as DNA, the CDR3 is TGTGCCTGGACCGAGGGACTAGCGGGAATGAGCGATACGCAGTATTTT.